A selection of T cell receptor beta chains follows, all from one sample in a study of blood T cell repertoires in COVID-19. Profiling relied on immunoSEQ multiplex PCR, and the TCRdb table lists in-frame clones only, not all of them. Here the sample spans around 100,000 clones, roughly nine tenths being singletons. The sequenced sample consisted of peripheral blood. These receptors came from a man aged 50-60 years with active COVID-19. Each CDR3 is given with its conserved first and last residue. The D gene is left open where the match is weak. Clone size is stated in some rows and not others, as once, few, many or a class when expanded.

V gene: TRBV24-1
clone size: .
D gene: TRBD1
J gene: TRBJ1-1
CDR3 DNA: TGTGCCACCAGTGATAATACAGGGGGAGCTTTCTTT
CDR3 protein: CATSDNTGGAFF

V gene: TRBV19
clone size: few
D gene: TRBD1
J gene: TRBJ1-1
CDR3 DNA: TGTGCCAGTAGAGGGACAGGGGGTAATACTGAAGCTTTCTTT
CDR3 protein: CASRGTGGNTEAFF

V gene: TRBV11-3
clone size: .
D gene: TRBD2
J gene: TRBJ2-3
CDR3 DNA: TGTGCCAGCAGCGCCAGGACTAGCGGGGGGGCAGATACGCAGTATTTT
CDR3 protein: CASSARTSGGADTQYF

V gene: TRBV7-2
clone size: .
D gene: .
J gene: TRBJ2-1
CDR3 DNA: TGTGCCAGCAGCTTTCGGTACAATGAGCAGTTCTTC
CDR3 protein: CASSFRYNEQFF

V gene: TRBV2
clone size: .
D gene: .
J gene: TRBJ1-4
CDR3 DNA: TGTGCCAGCAGTGAACAGGGCAGCTCCCGAAAACTGTTTTTT
CDR3 protein: CASSEQGSSRKLFF

V gene: TRBV6-5
clone size: once
D gene: TRBD1
J gene: TRBJ2-7
CDR3 DNA: TGTGCCAGTGGGACAGGCCGCTCCTACGAGCAGTACTTC
CDR3 protein: CASGTGRSYEQYF

V gene: TRBV9
clone size: .
D gene: .
J gene: TRBJ2-1
CDR3 DNA: TGTGCCAGCAGCGTAGAATCGGGGCCCGGGGGTGAGCAGTTCTTC
CDR3 protein: CASSVESGPGGEQFF

V gene: TRBV5-4
clone size: once
D gene: TRBD1
J gene: TRBJ2-5
CDR3 DNA: TGTGCCAGCAGTTCCTACCGGGACAGACACCAAGAGACCCAGTACTTC
CDR3 protein: CASSSYRDRHQETQYF

V gene: TRBV18
clone size: .
D gene: .
J gene: TRBJ2-5
CDR3 DNA: TGTGCCAGCTCAGCCTATTCTCCGACAGGACAAGAGACCCAGTACTTC
CDR3 protein: CASSAYSPTGQETQYF

V gene: TRBV11-1
clone size: once
D gene: .
J gene: TRBJ1-1
CDR3 DNA: TGTGCCAGCAGCTTAGCCGGAGGCACTGAAGCTTTCTTT
CDR3 protein: CASSLAGGTEAFF

V gene: TRBV2
clone size: .
D gene: .
J gene: TRBJ1-1
CDR3 DNA: TGTGCCAGCAGAGGCGGGGTAAACACTGAAGCTTTCTTT
CDR3 protein: CASRGGVNTEAFF

V gene: TRBV18
clone size: .
D gene: TRBD1
J gene: TRBJ1-2
CDR3 DNA: TGTGCCAGCTCCCCAGGAGAACCGGGACAGCTCTATGGCTACACCTTC
CDR3 protein: CASSPGEPGQLYGYTF

V gene: TRBV6-5
clone size: .
D gene: TRBD2
J gene: TRBJ2-5
CDR3 DNA: TGTGCCAGCACTCAGACTAGCGGGAGAAAAGAGACCCAGTACTTC
CDR3 protein: CASTQTSGRKETQYF

V gene: TRBV19
clone size: .
D gene: TRBD2
J gene: TRBJ2-1
CDR3 DNA: TGTGCCAGTAGTACCTTAGCGGGAGGAGGCAATGAGCAGTTCTTC
CDR3 protein: CASSTLAGGGNEQFF

V gene: TRBV2
clone size: .
D gene: .
J gene: TRBJ2-3
CDR3 DNA: TGTGCCAGCAGGTGGACAGTCGCCGCGCAGTATTTT
CDR3 protein: CASRWTVAAQYF

V gene: TRBV24-1
clone size: .
D gene: .
J gene: TRBJ2-1
CDR3 DNA: TGTGCCACCAGTGGCCCGGGCTACAATGAGCAGTTCTTC
CDR3 protein: CATSGPGYNEQFF